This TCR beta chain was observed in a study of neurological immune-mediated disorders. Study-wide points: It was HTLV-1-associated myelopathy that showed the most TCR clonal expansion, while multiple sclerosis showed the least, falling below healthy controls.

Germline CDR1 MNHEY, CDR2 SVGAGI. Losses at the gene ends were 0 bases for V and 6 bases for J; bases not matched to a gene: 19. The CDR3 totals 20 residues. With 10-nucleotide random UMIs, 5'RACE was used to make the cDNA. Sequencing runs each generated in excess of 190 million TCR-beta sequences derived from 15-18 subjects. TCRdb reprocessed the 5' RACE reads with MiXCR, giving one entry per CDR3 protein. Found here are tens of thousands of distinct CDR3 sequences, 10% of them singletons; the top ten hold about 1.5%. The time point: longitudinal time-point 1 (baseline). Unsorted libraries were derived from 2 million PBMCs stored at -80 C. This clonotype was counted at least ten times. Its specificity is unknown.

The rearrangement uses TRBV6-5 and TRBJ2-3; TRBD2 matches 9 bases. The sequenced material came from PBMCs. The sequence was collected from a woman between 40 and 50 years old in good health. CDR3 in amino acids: CASSYSWRSGGSGKWDTQYF. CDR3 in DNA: TGTGCCAGCAGTTACTCATGGAGGAGCGGGGGGTCGGGAAAGTGGGATACGCAGTATTTT.